This entry concerns a single T cell receptor (beta chain). Germline lookup yields CDR1 SGHTA and CDR2 FQGNSA. This CDR3 is 14 amino acids long. V shed 4 bases and J 4 bases; nucleotides not matched to a gene: 5. The data were taken from a study of blood T cell repertoires in COVID-19. In the study overall: Researchers got acute and convalescent COVID-19 samples from the United States, Italy and Spain. The cDNA or gDNA used as material had been derived from T cells, B-cell-depleted T cells, or PBMCs.

Under the authors' procedure: Counts of nucleated cells, estimated from reference gene primer amplification, were obtained. Method: immunoSEQ multiplex PCR; TCRdb's copy keeps in-frame clones and lacks some. V, J and clone size were drawn from that table, and D and trimming were deduced from the DNA. The sample gives some 150,000 clones, around 78% of which show up once; under 2% is in the top ten. Material for sequencing was peripheral blood. The chain uses TRBV7-2 and TRBJ2-3, with TRBD1 matching 7 bases. The receptor comes from a man older than 75 with acute or convalescent COVID-19. CDR3 DNA: TGTGCCAGCAGCTCGGACAGGCTTGCAGATACGCAGTATTTT. Its protein product is CASSSDRLADTQYF.